This T cell receptor (beta chain) originates from a study of lung T cells in sarcoidosis with Löfgren's syndrome. TCRdb re-derived calls from the reads in MiXCR, one entry per CDR3 protein. The data contain around 9,600 distinct CDR3 sequences, 20% of them singletons. This clonotype was counted ten times or more. As yet, its antigen is unknown. Points from the study as a whole: Versus controls, Löfgren's syndrome patients reportedly showed TRAV12-1 and TRBV2 as most expanded. Shared TRAV12-1 and TRBV2 CDR3 motifs were reported across several patients. Paired TRAV12-1/TRBV2 TCRs showed CDR3 homology and preferential pairing.

The V gene end was trimmed by 2 bases and the J gene end by 0 bases; junction bases not matched to a gene: 4. The CDR3 has 17 residues. CDR1 MNHNS and CDR2 SASEGT come from the germline V gene. The source of this sequence is a human donor with sarcoidosis (Löfgren's syndrome or another form), or a control subject (not recorded which). Sequenced: CD4+ T cells from bronchoalveolar lavage. This sequence joins TRBV6-1 and TRBJ2-2; the match to TRBD2 covers 9 bases. DNA of the CDR3: TGTGCCAGCAGTGAAAGGGTAGCGGGGGCGAACACCGGGGAGCTGTTTTTT. Translating gives CASSERVAGANTGELFF.